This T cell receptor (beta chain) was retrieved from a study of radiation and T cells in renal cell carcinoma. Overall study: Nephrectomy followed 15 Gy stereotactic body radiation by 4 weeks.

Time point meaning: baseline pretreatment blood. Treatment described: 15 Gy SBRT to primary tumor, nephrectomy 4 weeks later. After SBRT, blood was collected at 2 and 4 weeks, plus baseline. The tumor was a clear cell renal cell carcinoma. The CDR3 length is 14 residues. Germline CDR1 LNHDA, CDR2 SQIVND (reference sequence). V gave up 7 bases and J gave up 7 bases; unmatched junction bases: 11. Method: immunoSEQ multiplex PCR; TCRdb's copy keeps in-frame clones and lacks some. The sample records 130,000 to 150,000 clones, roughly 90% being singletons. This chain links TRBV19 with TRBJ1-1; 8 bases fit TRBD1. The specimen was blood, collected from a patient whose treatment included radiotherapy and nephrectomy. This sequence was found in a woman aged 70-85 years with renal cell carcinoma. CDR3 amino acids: CASINSRGHGEAFF. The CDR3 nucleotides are TGTGCCAGTATTAACAGCAGGGGGCATGGTGAAGCTTTCTTT.